This TCR beta chain was recorded in a study of Graves' ophthalmopathy and Graves' hyperthyroidism. This clonotype showed up many times. Antigen specificity is unknown. The ends lost 4 bases at V and 0 bases at J; junction bases unmatched: 10. The CDR3 covers 18 residues. From RNA, the CDR3 regions of TCR beta chains were amplified and sequenced. HTBI primers were used in a first-round RT-PCR, which preceded a second-round multiplex PCR. TCRdb ran MiXCR on the multiplex PCR reads and lists one entry per CDR3 protein. The top ten clones hold about 2.4% of a sample with 300,000 to 450,000 distinct CDR3 sequences, 17% of them seen once. Notes on the study in general: Most expanded thyroid clonotypes above 0.001 frequency also appeared in blood.

Sequences were obtained from peripheral blood. The clonotype was recovered from an adult woman with stable Graves' hyperthyroidism. The rearrangement uses TRBV12-3 or TRBV12-4 and TRBJ2-4, with 9 nucleotides matching TRBD2. CDR3 amino acids: CASSSRGLAGIAKNIQYF. Here the CDR3 DNA reads TGTGCCAGCAGTTCTCGGGGACTAGCTGGAATAGCCAAAAACATTCAGTACTTC.